These 20 T cell receptor beta chains share one sample of origin, sequenced in a study of memory B cells and T cells in multiple sclerosis. After stimulus-free culture, autoproliferating CFSE-dim and non-proliferating CFSE-high T cells were sequenced separately. Cultures began with about 45 million CFSE-labeled PBMCs, unstimulated for roughly seven days, with replicate wells pooled. Sequenced by immunoSEQ multiplex PCR; TCRdb stores in-frame clones only, minus some. There are roughly 30,000 clones in the sample; 86% occur only once, and less than 3% lies in the top ten. These receptors have no identified antigens. Sequencing was done on a sample of PBMCs from blood kept in culture. All receptors come from a human donor with multiple sclerosis.

The rearrangement links TRBV28 to TRBJ2-1; TRBD1 might be the D (6 bases). V was cut by 3 bases and J by 4 bases, with 7 bases left in between. Germline assignment: CDR1 MDHEN and CDR2 SYDVKM. The CDR3 runs 13 residues. The CDR3 DNA reads as TGTGCCAGCAGTTTCACAGGGTACAATGAGCAGTTCTTC. It is translated as CASSFTGYNEQFF.

The rearrangement links TRBV7-9 to TRBJ2-7; D unresolved. The germline V gene encodes CDR1 SEHNR and CDR2 FQNEAQ (reference sequence). The V end was cut by 4 bases, the J end by 0 bases, with 10 bases between. The CDR3 is 14 residues long. CDR3 loop: CASSYESSSYEQYF. CDR3 DNA: TGTGCCAGCAGCTACGAGTCGAGCTCCTACGAGCAGTACTTC.

V and J are TRBV5-1 and TRBJ2-3; tentative D call: TRBD2 (5 bases). Germline V CDR1 and CDR2: SGHRS, YFSETQ. Trimming cost V 0 bases and J 1 base, with 6 bases left between them. This CDR3 has 14 amino acids. The CDR3: CASSLGRGTDTQYF. CDR3 DNA: TGCGCCAGCAGCTTGGGGCGGGGCACAGATACGCAGTATTTT.

This clone was detected only once. The V call is TRBV7-6, the J call TRBJ1-2, with a weak D call TRBD1 (5 bases). Between the trimmed V and J ends, which lost 6 bases and 10 bases, there was a span of 21 bases. CDR1 is SGHVS, CDR2 FNYEAQ, per germline. The CDR3 sequence is 14 residues long. CDR3 amino acids: CASSGNLEGYDYTF. In nucleotides, the CDR3 is TGTGCCAGCAGTGGTAACCTTGAGGGGTACGACTACACCTTC.

This chain uses TRBV6-1 with TRBJ1-2, with D perhaps matching TRBD1 (5 bases). Trimming pared 6 bases from V and 8 bases from J, leaving 13 bases between. Germline V CDR1 and CDR2: MNHNS, SASEGT. CDR3 size: 12 residues. CDR3 loop: CASRSGFSGYTF. The DNA of the CDR3 is TGTGCCAGCAGATCAGGGTTTTCAGGCTACACCTTC.

This chain joins TRBV6-5 and TRBJ1-1, with D maybe TRBD1 (6 bases). The germline V gene encodes CDR1 MNHEY and CDR2 SVGAGI. V lost 5 bases and J 0 bases, leaving 10 bases between the germline ends. The CDR3 runs 14 residues. The CDR3 spells CASSRGQMNTEAFF. The CDR3 nucleotides read TGTGCCAGCAGTCGGGGACAAATGAACACTGAAGCTTTCTTT.

The chain combines TRBV5-1 with TRBJ2-1, with no clear D. Between the trimmed V and J ends, which lost 0 bases and 10 bases, there was a span of 5 bases. Germline assignment: CDR1 SGHRS and CDR2 YFSETQ. This CDR3 comprises 11 residues. CDR3 amino acids: CASSLVSEQFF. CDR3 DNA: TGCGCCAGCAGCTTGGTATCGGAGCAGTTCTTC.

The chain uses TRBV9 and TRBJ2-3; a weak D match, TRBD1 (5 bases). CDR1 is SGDLS, CDR2 YYNGEE, per germline. The V and J ends lost 2 bases and 10 bases respectively, with 11 bases between them. The CDR3 totals 12 residues. The chain's CDR3 is CASSVDQGAQYF. The DNA of the CDR3 is TGTGCCAGCAGCGTCGACCAGGGCGCGCAGTATTTT. Looking up the rest from reference TRBV9 and TRBJ2-3 gives the full variable domain: DSGVTQTPKHLITATGQRVTLRCSPRSGDLSVYWYQQSLDQGLQFLIQYYNGEERAKGNILERFSAQQFPDLHSELNLSSLELGDSALYFCASSVDQGAQYFGPGTRLTVL.

This clone was counted a few times. V and J are TRBV6-5 and TRBJ1-5; 7 positions match TRBD1. Germline CDR1 MNHEY, CDR2 SVGAGI. This CDR3 has 14 residues. The V segment lost 6 bases and the J segment 3 bases; nucleotides outside the gene matches: 5. The CDR3 loop is CASSTGQDNQPQHF. DNA of the CDR3: TGTGCCAGCAGCACTGGACAGGACAATCAGCCCCAGCATTTT.

This chain connects TRBV2 to TRBJ1-1; TRBD1 is a possible D gene (5 bases). The CDR3 runs 13 residues. Trimming removed 10 bases from V and 1 base from J, with 13 bases in between. Germline V gives CDR1 SNHLY, CDR2 FYNNEI. The chain's CDR3 is CATTGTENTEAFF. In DNA form, the CDR3 reads TGTGCCACGACCGGGACGGAGAACACTGAAGCTTTCTTT.

The chain links TRBV7-9 to TRBJ2-5, with 10 bases aligning to TRBD2. The CDR3 has 15 amino acids. Germline V gene data show CDR1 as SEHNR and CDR2 as FQNEAQ (reference sequence). The J segment lost 5 bases and the V segment lost 5 bases, leaving 8 bases of the junction unmatched. The chain's CDR3 is CASSRLAGVIETQYF. DNA for the CDR3: TGTGCCAGCAGCCGCCTAGCGGGAGTGATCGAGACCCAGTACTTC.

The chain couples TRBV7-6 to TRBJ1-1; D call uncertain. With 1 base removed from V and 7 bases from J, the gap between germline ends came to 10 bases. The CDR3 extends over 13 amino acids. Germline lookup yields CDR1 SGHVS and CDR2 FNYEAQ. The DNA for the CDR3 is TGTGCCAGCAGCTTAGTTGGGGAGGGTGAAGCTTTCTTT. Its translation: CASSLVGEGEAFF.

The count of this clone is one. The chain is built from TRBV2 and TRBJ2-2; no firm D call. V was shortened by 8 bases and J by 4 bases, with 11 bases between the two germline ends. This CDR3 region has 13 residues. CDR1 is SNHLY, CDR2 FYNNEI, per germline. The chain's CDR3 is CASVTTSTGELFF. Written as DNA, the CDR3 is TGTGCCAGCGTCACAACAAGCACCGGGGAGCTGTTTTTT. The full variable domain, rest sourced from reference TRBV2 and TRBJ2-2, is EPEVTQTPSHQVTQMGQEVILRCVPISNHLYFYWYRQILGQKVEFLVSFYNNEISEKSEIFDDQFSVERPDGSNFTLKIRSTKLEDSAMYFCASVTTSTGELFFGEGSRLTVL.

The chain couples TRBV7-6 to TRBJ2-2; perhaps TRBD1 as D (6 bases). Trimming removed 2 bases at V and 1 base at J, with 11 bases between. The CDR3 length is 16 residues. Germline loops: CDR1 SGHVS, CDR2 FNYEAQ. In nucleotides, the CDR3 is TGTGCCAGCAGCTTACGCTCGGACAGGAACACCGGGGAGCTGTTTTTT. The encoded protein is CASSLRSDRNTGELFF.

The chain combines TRBV29-1 with TRBJ1-1; D not certain. V lost 4 bases and J 8 bases, leaving 11 bases between the germline ends. Germline CDR1 is SQVTM and CDR2 is ANQGSEA. This CDR3 has 11 residues. The CDR3 here is CSVVGGREAFF. CDR3 DNA: TGCAGCGTTGTGGGAGGCAGGGAAGCTTTCTTT.

The chain combines TRBV19 with TRBJ1-1; 10 bases match TRBD1. V shed 6 bases and J 4 bases; nucleotides not matched to a gene: 5. The V gene's germline CDR1 is LNHDA and CDR2 SQIVND (reference sequence). The CDR3 runs to 14 residues. CDR3 nucleotide sequence: TGTGCCAGTAGGAGGGGGACAGGGGCCACTGAAGCTTTCTTT. Translation: CASRRGTGATEAFF.

The chain employs TRBV27 and TRBJ2-3; 9 bases are shared with TRBD2. The V and J ends lost 0 bases and 6 bases, in that order; junction bases with no gene match: 13. Germline assignment: CDR1 MNHEY and CDR2 SMNVEV (reference sequence). This CDR3 is 18 amino acids long. The CDR3 sequence is CASSLSVFGREGLDTQYF. CDR3 nucleotide sequence: TGTGCCAGCAGTTTATCGGTGTTTGGGCGGGAGGGGTTGGATACGCAGTATTTT.

This sequence joins TRBV19 and TRBJ2-7; D possibly uses TRBD1 or TRBD2 (5 bases each). Germline V gene sequence: CDR1 LNHDA, CDR2 SQIVND (reference sequence). The CDR3 runs 11 residues. V lost 9 bases and J lost 5, with 11 bases in between. CDR3: CASGTFNEQYF. CDR3 in DNA: TGTGCCAGCGGGACGTTCAACGAGCAGTACTTC.

This clone turned up a few times. The gene calls are TRBV11-2 and TRBJ2-3, with D uncertain. This CDR3 has 13 amino acids. The V end lost 5 bases, the J end lost 3 bases, and 9 bases lay between the germline ends. Germline assignment: CDR1 SGHAT and CDR2 FQNNGV. The CDR3 sequence is CASSAHLTDTQYF. The CDR3 DNA sequence: TGTGCCAGCAGCGCACACTTGACAGATACGCAGTATTTT.

The V call is TRBV15, the J call TRBJ2-3; the match to TRBD2 covers 8 bases. V was clipped by 0 bases and J by 1 base; unmatched bases: 0. Germline CDR1 LNHNV, CDR2 YYDKDF (reference sequence). CDR3 length: 15 residues. The DNA for the CDR3 is TGTGCCACCAGCAGAGAGCGGGGGGGCACAGATACGCAGTATTTT. It is translated as CATSRERGGTDTQYF.